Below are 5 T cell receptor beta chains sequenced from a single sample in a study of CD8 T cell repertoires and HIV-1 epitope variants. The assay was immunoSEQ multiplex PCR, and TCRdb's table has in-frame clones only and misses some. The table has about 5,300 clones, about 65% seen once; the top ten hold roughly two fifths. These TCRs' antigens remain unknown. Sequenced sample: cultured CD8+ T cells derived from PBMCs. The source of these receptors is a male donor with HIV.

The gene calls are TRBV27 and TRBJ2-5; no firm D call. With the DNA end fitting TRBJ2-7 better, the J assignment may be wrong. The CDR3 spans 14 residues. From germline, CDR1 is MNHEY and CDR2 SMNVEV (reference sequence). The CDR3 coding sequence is TGTGCCAGCAGTGAGATTGCAAGCTCCTACGAGCAGTACTTC. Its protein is CASSEIASSYEQYF.

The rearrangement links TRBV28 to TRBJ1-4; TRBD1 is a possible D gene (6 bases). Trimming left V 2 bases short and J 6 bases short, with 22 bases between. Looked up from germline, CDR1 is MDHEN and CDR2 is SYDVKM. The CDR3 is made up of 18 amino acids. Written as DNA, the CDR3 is TGTGCCAGCAGTTTAAGGGGACATTACATTAATTCGGATGAAAAACTGTTTTTT. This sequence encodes CASSLRGHYINSDEKLFF.

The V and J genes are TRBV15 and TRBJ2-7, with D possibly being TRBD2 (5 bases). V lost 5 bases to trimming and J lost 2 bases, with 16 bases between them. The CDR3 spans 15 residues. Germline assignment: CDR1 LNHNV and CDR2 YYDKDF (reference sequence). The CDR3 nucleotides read TGTGCCACCAGCCTTGAACGAGGGTCCGCCTACGAGCAGTACTTC. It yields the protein CATSLERGSAYEQYF.

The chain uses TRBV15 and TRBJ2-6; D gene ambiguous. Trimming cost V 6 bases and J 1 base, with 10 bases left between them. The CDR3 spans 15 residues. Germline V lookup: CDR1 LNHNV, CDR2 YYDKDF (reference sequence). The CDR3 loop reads CATSPDASGANVLTF. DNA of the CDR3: TGTGCCACCAGTCCAGATGCATCTGGGGCCAACGTCCTGACTTTC.

The CDR3 DNA reads as TGTGCCAGTAGTAGTCCATCGGGACAGGGGGCTTATGGCATTCAGTACTTC. Protein product: CASSSPSGQGAYGIQYF. This chain links TRBV19 with TRBJ2-4, with 12 bases fitting TRBD1. CDR3 length: 17 residues. Germline V lookup: CDR1 LNHDA, CDR2 SQIVND (reference sequence). Germline trimming cut 4 bases from V and 9 bases from J; bases unmatched to any gene: 13.